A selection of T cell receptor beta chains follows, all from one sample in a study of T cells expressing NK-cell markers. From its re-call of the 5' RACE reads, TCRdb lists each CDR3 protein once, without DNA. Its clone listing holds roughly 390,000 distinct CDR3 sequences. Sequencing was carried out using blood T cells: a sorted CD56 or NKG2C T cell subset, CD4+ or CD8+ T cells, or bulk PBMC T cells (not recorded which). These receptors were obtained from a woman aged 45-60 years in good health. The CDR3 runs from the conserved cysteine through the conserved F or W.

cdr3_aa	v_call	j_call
CATTPQGGTDTQYF	TRBV5-1	TRBJ2-3
CASNPLGGGEVGTQYF	TRBV5-6	TRBJ2-5
CASRGSWANQPQHF	TRBV2	TRBJ1-5
CASSWGSDTQYF	TRBV5-5	TRBJ2-3
CASSYGGPTGYEQYF	TRBV5-6	TRBJ2-7
CASSLAKGVNGYTF	TRBV5-1	TRBJ1-2
CASSPGGWDTQYF	TRBV12-3/TRBV12-4	TRBJ2-3
CSAENPSGQGRPEEQFF	TRBV20-1	TRBJ2-1
CASSYTIGGNEQFF	TRBV6-5	TRBJ2-1
CASRSLAGGPLTDTQYF	TRBV7-9	TRBJ2-3
CSGGLAGETQYF	TRBV29-1	TRBJ2-3
CASRNTGTRPFF	TRBV12-3/TRBV12-4	TRBJ2-1
CASSYGTGESDTQYF	TRBV6-5	TRBJ2-3
CASSLAVKDTQYF	TRBV10-1	TRBJ2-3
CASSSWDSEQFF	TRBV7-9	TRBJ2-1
CASSRDGRVWNIQYF	TRBV11-2	TRBJ2-4
CASSLTAGANTGELFF	TRBV7-9	TRBJ2-2
CASKLLAVQETQYF	TRBV7-6	TRBJ2-5
CASSSLRTRGVDEQFF	TRBV11-2	TRBJ2-1
CASSPQRFKLVAETQYF	TRBV5-1	TRBJ2-5
CASSLSGSLNTGELFF	TRBV7-2	TRBJ2-2
CSAPRDTYNEQFF	TRBV20-1	TRBJ2-1
CSVELGAREQYF	TRBV29-1	TRBJ2-7
CASSTSGRRYNEQFF	TRBV12-3/TRBV12-4	TRBJ2-1
CASSQDDLPGQVPDTQYF	TRBV4-1	TRBJ2-3
CASSLFGIQEKLFF	TRBV5-1	TRBJ1-4
CASSLRSGTYNEQFF	TRBV5-1	TRBJ2-1
CSAREYRGSNSGNTIYF	TRBV20-1	TRBJ1-3
CASSRRAGDSISNEQFF	TRBV7-9	TRBJ2-1
CASSSRDGRAGELFF	TRBV5-1	TRBJ2-2
CASSLLLRITDTGELFF	TRBV12-3/TRBV12-4	TRBJ2-2
CASSLTSGANNEQFF	TRBV5-1	TRBJ2-1
CASSYVPSGTANTGELFF	TRBV5-1	TRBJ2-2
CASSQLAGGSETQYF	TRBV6-6	TRBJ2-5
CASSPTSGRAASYEQYF	TRBV18	TRBJ2-7
CASSLNGGTYEQYF	TRBV7-3	TRBJ2-7
CASKRDSSHNEQFF	TRBV12-3/TRBV12-4	TRBJ2-1
CASSTGLAGNEQFF	TRBV12-3/TRBV12-4	TRBJ2-1
CASSTRLAGVRNEQFF	TRBV3-1	TRBJ2-1
CATSSRIGTEAFF	TRBV15	TRBJ1-1
CASSSLTRDTEAFF	TRBV27	TRBJ1-1
CATPGTVYGYTF	TRBV24-1	TRBJ1-2
CASSLALGTSSYNEQFF	TRBV11-3	TRBJ2-1
CSAIELYGYTF	TRBV20-1	TRBJ1-2
CASGWTGENIQYF	TRBV3-1	TRBJ2-4
CASGFSGNIYEQYF	TRBV12-5	TRBJ2-7
CASSPRPGTSEKETQYF	TRBV9	TRBJ2-5
CAWSRDRNTDTQYF	TRBV30	TRBJ2-3
CASSPPYSNQPQHF	TRBV4-2	TRBJ1-5